The text below deals with one T cell receptor (beta chain). The clone's antigen remains unknown. Base quality data are lacking; no much larger clone is found one base away. Genomic DNA was used as template for profiling of TCR beta VDJ combinations and CDR3 sequences. TCR repertoire sequencing was run on an Illumina HiSeq 2000. On the authors' methods: Repertoires were assessed using TRBV/TRBJ rearrangement plots, CDR3 size and DJ length profiles, and Simpson's diversity index. Whichever DNA sequence was most abundant in the deep sequencing data was defined as the immunodominant clone. CDR3 amino acid sequences were checked for sharing between subjects and were compared against published repertoires and the VDJdb database. The public reads were reanalyzed by TCRdb: fastp trimming at Q25, MiXCR alignment, in-frame beta chains only. All rows with the same CDR3 protein become a single entry with the most common DNA and genes. These V and J calls are TCRdb output, not the study's own analysis. The sample yields around 190,000 distinct CDR3 sequences; about 50% were counted once. The ten biggest clones cover 13% of the sample.

From the cysteine through the phenylalanine, the CDR3 covers 13 amino acids. The kept DNA is CDR3 alone, 39 bases in frame from the first base. In the germline V gene (reference sequence), CDR1 corresponds to DFQATT and CDR2 to SNEGSKA. V was cut back by 5 bases and J by 5 bases, leaving a gap of 13 bases between them. The data belong to a study of CD8+CD57+ T cells in acquired aplastic anemia (dated by TCRdb to the late 2010s). Notes on the research overall: Extracted DNA from sorted CD4+ and CD8+ cells averaged around 2.9 ug, ranging from roughly 0.19 to 27.4 ug. A CD8+CD57+ expansion meant a frequency higher than the mean frequency seen in healthy subjects.

The paper as a whole reports these results and caveats: Around 30 CD8+ CDR3 sequences were found to be shared between patients and controls, but these sequences appeared to be highly expressed in patients and within the immunodominant clones of the patients. No significant difference in CD8+ Simpson's diversity was found between patients and healthy controls (P=0.060).

Flow cytometry had shown CD8+CD57+ cell expansion in the patients selected for sequencing. Every patient had severe acquired aplastic anemia, diagnosed using the International Study of Aplastic Anemia and Agranulocytosis and Camitta criteria. No patient had received any therapy when blood was sampled. In this study, sorted CD4+ and CD8+ T cells from the blood of healthy subjects and of severe aplastic anemia patients had their TCR repertoires deep-sequenced. Patients were enrolled under clinicaltrials.gov protocols 00001620, 01623167, 00001397, 00071045, 00081523 and 00961064 in the USA. Ficoll-Paque density gradient centrifugation was used to isolate peripheral blood mononuclear cells. Before DNA extraction, CD4+ and CD8+ T cells were sorted with FACS or magnetic beads.

This receptor chain uses TRBV20-1 and TRBJ1-5; the D gene is perhaps TRBD1, from 5 matching bases. Source material: sorted CD4+, CD8+, or CD8+CD57+ T cells (not recorded which) from PBMCs. The sequence came from a human donor with aplastic anemia. The CDR3 loop reads CSAGRQSDQPQHF. The nucleotide sequence is given as TGCAGTGCTGGAAGACAGTCGGATCAGCCCCAGCATTTT.